This T cell receptor (beta chain) came from a study of blood T cell repertoires in COVID-19. At the level of the study: Acute-phase and convalescent COVID-19 samples originated in the United States, Italy and Spain.

There are 16 residues in the CDR3. V was pared by 5 bases and J by 12 bases, with 15 bases of the junction left unmatched. The germline V gene has CDR1 SGHNT and CDR2 YENEEA. This clone was picked up one time. Original processing notes: Nucleated cell number was recorded as an estimate derived from reference gene primer amplification. Libraries were prepared by immunoSEQ multiplex PCR; TCRdb keeps only in-frame clonotypes and omits some of them. That table furnishes V, J and clone size, whereas the DNA furnished D and trimming. Among 97,000 or so clones listed, 70% to 90% were seen once. The V and J genes are TRBV11-3 and TRBJ2-3; 12 bases agree with TRBD2. The sequence derives from a man aged 50 to 60 with active COVID-19. Sequenced input: peripheral blood. CDR3 nucleotides: TGTGCCAGCAGCCACTCTAGCGGGGGGGGACTCGGCACTCAGTATTTT. Its translation is CASSHSSGGGLGTQYF.